This passage covers 24 T cell receptor beta chains from one sample sequenced in a study of T cell responses to AZD1222 COVID-19 vaccine. Repertoires were generated with immunoSEQ multiplex PCR, while TCRdb's copy carries only in-frame clones and drops some. The sample has roughly 100,000 clones, 88% seen once. This specimen was peripheral blood, taken on day 0 of AZD1222 vaccination. Every receptor here comes from an adult in good health.

V and J are TRBV28 and TRBJ1-1; D gene uncertain. In germline, CDR1 is MDHEN, CDR2 SYDVKM. This CDR3 is 15 amino acids long. Trimming cost V 2 bases and J 3 bases, with 13 bases left between them. The CDR3 region has the DNA TGTGCCAGCAGTTTAGGGGTCGGCGTCGACACTGAAGCTTTCTTT. Amino acids: CASSLGVGVDTEAFF.

V is TRBV6-5 and J is TRBJ2-2, with D unclear. CDR3 length: 15 residues. Trimming removed 2 bases at V and 0 bases at J, with 7 bases between. The V gene's germline CDR1 is MNHEY and CDR2 SVGAGI. CDR3: CASSYTATNTGELFF. As DNA, the CDR3 is TGTGCCAGCAGTTACACTGCAACGAACACCGGGGAGCTGTTTTTT.

CDR3 coding DNA: TGTGCCTCCCGGGTGGGGTTATATGGCTACACCTTC. Residues: CASRVGLYGYTF. The chain combines TRBV7-9 with TRBJ1-2, with D unresolved. V lost 11 bases, J lost 5 bases, and 15 bases lay in between. Germline loops: CDR1 SEHNR, CDR2 FQNEAQ (reference sequence). CDR3 length: 12 residues.

The V call is TRBV28, the J call TRBJ1-1; possibly TRBD1 for D (6 bases). The CDR3 extends over 15 amino acids. The germline gives CDR1 MDHEN, CDR2 SYDVKM. V lost 8 bases, J lost 4 bases, and 20 bases lay in between. The CDR3 protein is CASPPGGAVFTEAFF. The CDR3 DNA is TGTGCCAGCCCCCCTGGGGGGGCAGTATTCACTGAAGCTTTCTTT.

The gene calls are TRBV28 and TRBJ1-4; 7 bases fit TRBD1. The CDR3 is made up of 15 amino acids. V lost 6 bases and J lost 7; bases outside the gene matches: 11. Germline V gene lookup returns CDR1 MDHEN and CDR2 SYDVKM. The DNA of the CDR3 is TGTGCCAGCAGCCCCCAGGGGGGAGGCTCTGAAAAACTGTTTTTT. Protein: CASSPQGGGSEKLFF. The complete variable domain, with remaining parts taken from reference TRBV28 and TRBJ1-4, reads DVKVTQSSRYLVKRTGEKVFLECVQDMDHENMFWYRQDPGLGLRLIYFSYDVKMKEKGDIPEGYSVSREKKERFSLILESASTNQTSMYLCASSPQGGGSEKLFFGSGTQLSVL.

This CDR3 is CASSLVAGMNTEAFF. CDR3 nucleotides: TGTGCCAGCAGCTTAGTGGCGGGTATGAACACTGAAGCTTTCTTT. The rearrangement uses TRBV11-2 and TRBJ1-1; D gene ambiguous. The CDR3 contains 15 residues. Germline V gene sequence: CDR1 SGHAT, CDR2 FQNNGV. Trimming cost V 1 base and J 0 bases, with 9 bases left between them.

This clone turned up a few times. V gene TRBV5-6 combines with J gene TRBJ1-1; D gene unclear. V lost 4 bases and J lost 2, with 3 bases in between. The CDR3 length is 11 residues. In germline, CDR1 is SGHDT, CDR2 YYEEEE. CDR3 sequence: CASSTNTEAFF. The CDR3, as DNA: TGTGCCAGCAGCACCAACACTGAAGCTTTCTTT.

In this sample, this clone turned up once. This sequence joins TRBV5-1 and TRBJ1-3; D possibly corresponds to TRBD1 (6 bases). Germline values: CDR1 SGHRS, CDR2 YFSETQ. The CDR3 totals 16 residues. V gave up 2 bases and J gave up 0 bases, with 12 bases separating them. Here the CDR3 reads CASSLAGTTSGNTIYF. CDR3 sequence (DNA): TGCGCCAGCAGCTTAGCAGGGACAACCTCTGGAAACACCATATATTTT.

This clone occurred once. J is TRBJ1-5 and V is TRBV7-2, with a possible D match to TRBD1 (6 bases). This CDR3 contains 15 residues. Trimming removed 0 bases at V and 3 bases at J, with 9 bases between. Germline V lookup: CDR1 SGHTA, CDR2 FQGNSA. The CDR3 loop is CASSLAQGNNQPQHF. The DNA of the CDR3 is TGTGCCAGCAGCTTAGCGCAGGGGAACAATCAGCCCCAGCATTTT.

The genes are TRBV7-2 and TRBJ1-1, with unresolved D. V was clipped by 5 bases and J by 1 base, with 8 bases between them. CDR1 is SGHTA and CDR2 is FQGNSA in the germline V gene. The CDR3 consists of 13 residues. The CDR3 region is CASSQQANTEAFF. Here the CDR3 DNA reads TGTGCCAGCAGCCAGCAAGCGAACACTGAAGCTTTCTTT.

The chain joins TRBV12-3 or TRBV12-4 to TRBJ1-1; tentatively, D is TRBD1 (5 bases). This CDR3 is built from 11 residues. V was clipped by 3 bases and J by 14 bases, with 13 bases between them. This CDR3 reads CASSFARVSFF. DNA of the CDR3: TGTGCCAGCAGTTTTGCCAGGGTCTCATTCTTT.

The count of this clone is one. The chain employs TRBV28 and TRBJ2-1, with D possibly matching TRBD2 (5 bases). This CDR3 spans 14 amino acids. The germline V gene encodes CDR1 MDHEN and CDR2 SYDVKM. Trimming left V 1 base short and J 6 bases short, with 10 bases between. CDR3 region: CASSLSSSFNEQFF. CDR3 in DNA: TGTGCCAGCAGTTTATCTTCTAGCTTCAATGAGCAGTTCTTC.

The chain employs TRBV7-3 and TRBJ2-5; the match to TRBD1 covers 10 bases. Germline V gives CDR1 SGHTA, CDR2 FQGTGA. CDR3 size: 15 residues. Trimming at V came to 2 bases and at J to 6 bases, leaving 6 bases not matched to a gene. As DNA, the CDR3 is TGTGCCAGCAGCTTAGGACAGGGGGTCGGAAAGACCCAGTACTTC. Translating it yields CASSLGQGVGKTQYF.

The chain joins TRBV18 to TRBJ2-5; D is undetermined. The germline V gene encodes CDR1 KGHSH and CDR2 LQKENI. The CDR3 is made up of 13 amino acids. V was pared by 0 bases and J by 5 bases, with 7 bases between. The CDR3 bases are TGTGCCAGCTCACCACCCGGGTTGGAGACCCAGTACTTC. This gives the protein CASSPPGLETQYF.

Only one count was recorded for this clone. This sequence joins TRBV14 and TRBJ2-7, with TRBD1 as a possible D gene (6 bases). With 0 bases removed from V and 5 bases from J, the gap between germline ends came to 17 bases. The CDR3 is made up of 16 amino acids. Germline CDR1 reads SGHDN; CDR2 reads FVKESK. The CDR3 DNA reads TGTGCCAGCAGCCAAGAAGGGACAAACCTAAACAACGAGCAGTACTTC. This gives the protein CASSQEGTNLNNEQYF.

This chain joins TRBV3-1 (or the pseudogene TRBV3-2) and TRBJ2-7; TRBD2 matches at 14 bases. The CDR3 has 17 amino acids. V trimming: 4 bases; J trimming: 5 bases; junction bases outside the gene matches: 10. The V gene's germline CDR1 is LGHDT and CDR2 YNNKEL (reference sequence). The CDR3 sequence: CASSPRLAGGLTNEQYF. The CDR3 DNA sequence: TGTGCCAGCAGCCCCCGACTAGCGGGGGGGCTTACGAACGAGCAGTACTTC.

This chain connects TRBV7-2 to TRBJ2-7; D not certain. This CDR3 region has 15 residues. V lost 7 bases, J lost 2 bases, and 18 bases lay in between. Germline-derived CDR1 and CDR2 are SGHTA and FQGNSA. CDR3 in DNA: TGTGCCAGCACCACCGCGGCAGGCCCCACCTACGAGCAGTACTTC. This gives the protein CASTTAAGPTYEQYF.

The rearrangement joins TRBV5-1 to TRBJ2-3; 9 bases align to TRBD2. The germline V gene has CDR1 SGHRS and CDR2 YFSETQ. V was clipped by 2 bases and J by 4 bases; unmatched bases: 8. This CDR3 spans 16 amino acids. CDR3 nucleotide sequence: TGCGCCAGCAGCTTTAGTAGCGGGAGTAGGGCAGATACGCAGTATTTT. It encodes CASSFSSGSRADTQYF.

The chain links TRBV19 to TRBJ2-7, with a tentative D call TRBD2 (6 bases). This CDR3 is 12 amino acids long. V was shortened by 3 bases and J by 3 bases, with 6 bases between the two germline ends. Germline CDR1 is LNHDA and CDR2 is SQIVND (reference sequence). CDR3 in DNA: TGTGCCAGTAGTATGGGAGGCTACGAGCAGTACTTC. Translated, it gives CASSMGGYEQYF.

The genes are TRBV29-1 and TRBJ1-2; 8 bases are a match to TRBD1. Germline-derived CDR1 and CDR2 are SQVTM and ANQGSEA. Germline trimming cut 1 base from V and 8 bases from J; bases unmatched to any gene: 3. The CDR3 sequence is 12 residues long. Here the CDR3 reads CSVEGTGFGYTF. The DNA for the CDR3 is TGCAGCGTTGAAGGGACAGGGTTCGGCTACACCTTC.

The sample holds a few counts of this clone. This sequence joins TRBV5-4 and TRBJ2-3; 7 nucleotides agree with TRBD2. CDR1 and CDR2 from the germline V gene are SGHNT and YYREEE (reference sequence). The CDR3 has 14 amino acids. V shed 10 bases and J 2 bases; nucleotides not matched to a gene: 10. The CDR3 DNA reads TGTGCCCACACCCGGGGAGGGCCCACAGATACGCAGTATTTT. Translating it yields CAHTRGGPTDTQYF.

The J gene is TRBJ1-2, the V gene TRBV6-2 or TRBV6-3; D remains ambiguous. Germline V CDR1 and CDR2: MNHEY, SVGEGT. V gave up 6 bases and J gave up 4 bases, with 12 bases separating them. CDR3 length equals 13 residues. The CDR3 is CASSAGVPYGYTF. Written as DNA, the CDR3 is TGTGCCAGCAGCGCCGGGGTTCCCTATGGCTACACCTTC.

The chain uses TRBV5-1 and TRBJ2-1; 8 nucleotides match TRBD2. The CDR3 is 15 amino acids. CDR1 and CDR2 (germline): SGHRS, YFSETQ. V dropped 1 base and J dropped 3; count of bases not matched to a gene: 3. The CDR3 DNA reads as TGCGCCAGCAGCTTGTCGGGAGGGGACTACAATGAGCAGTTCTTC. This sequence encodes CASSLSGGDYNEQFF. Drawing the rest from reference TRBV5-1 and TRBJ2-1, the complete variable domain is KAGVTQTPRYLIKTRGQQVTLSCSPISGHRSVSWYQQTPGQGLQFLFEYFSETQRNKGNFPGRFSGRQFSNSRSEMNVSTLELGDSALYLCASSLSGGDYNEQFFGPGTRLTVL.

This chain joins TRBV18 and TRBJ1-2, with a possible D match to TRBD1 (6 bases). Looked up from germline, CDR1 is KGHSH and CDR2 is LQKENI. The CDR3 totals 13 residues. The germline V and J ends were trimmed by 3 bases and 6 bases, with 11 bases remaining between them. Here the CDR3 reads CASSPDAGDGYTF. The CDR3 DNA follows: TGTGCCAGCTCACCGGACGCAGGGGATGGCTACACCTTC.